The rows below give T cell receptor beta chains drawn from one sample of a study of shared clonotypes between healthy human individuals. Assay used: immunoSEQ multiplex PCR; TCRdb lists only in-frame clones, some missing. The sample holds roughly 490,000 clones; 75% to 85% are singletons and the top ten take about an eighth. Sequencing used PBMCs. These receptors all stem from a middle-aged woman in good health. Some clones in this sample may be carry-over from other donors' samples. Both conserved end residues are part of each CDR3. D genes are given only for firm matches. Rows give clone size only sometimes, using once, few, many, or a class for an expanded clone.

cdr3_length clone_size d_call j_call v_call cdr3_aa cdr3_nt
14 NA NA TRBJ2-5 TRBV5-1 CASRPGTTKETQYF TGCGCCAGCAGGCCGGGGACCACGAAAGAGACCCAGTACTTC
16 NA TRBD1 TRBJ1-5 TRBV28 CASRRNPGQANQPQHF TGTGCCAGCAGGAGAAACCCCGGACAGGCCAATCAGCCCCAGCATTTT
16 NA TRBD1 TRBJ1-2 TRBV4-1 CASSHLGQGSHYGYTF TGCGCCAGCAGCCACCTGGGACAGGGGAGTCACTATGGCTACACCTTC
15 NA TRBD1 TRBJ1-1 TRBV7-8 CASSWVRTGNTEAFF TGTGCCAGCAGCTGGGTAAGGACAGGGAACACTGAAGCTTTCTTT
15 NA TRBD1 TRBJ2-3 TRBV4-2 CASSQGPGTGGTQYF TGTGCCAGCAGCCAGGGTCCCGGGACAGGGGGTACGCAGTATTTT
16 NA TRBD2 TRBJ2-1 TRBV4-2 CASSQAASGNYNEQFF TGTGCCAGCAGCCAAGCGGCTAGCGGGAACTACAATGAGCAGTTCTTC
13 few NA TRBJ1-2 TRBV5-6 CASSLQWINGYTF TGTGCCAGCAGCCTACAGTGGATCAATGGCTACACCTTC
15 NA TRBD2 TRBJ2-1 TRBV6-5 CASRLAGGSYNEQFF TGTGCCAGCAGACTAGCGGGGGGCTCCTACAATGAGCAGTTCTTC
13 NA TRBD1 TRBJ2-7 TRBV27 CASSSGTGIEQYF TGTGCCAGCAGTTCCGGGACAGGCATCGAGCAGTACTTC
15 NA TRBD2 TRBJ2-4 TRBV7-3 CASSPGLAGTKNVYF TGTGCCAGCAGCCCAGGACTAGCGGGTACCAAAAACGTGTACTTC
14 NA NA TRBJ2-3 TRBV5-1 CASSLAQTTDTQYF TGCGCCAGCAGCTTGGCGCAGACCACAGATACGCAGTATTTT
13 NA NA TRBJ1-1 TRBV9 CASSSIMNTEAFF TGTGCCAGCAGCTCAATTATGAACACTGAAGCTTTCTTT
12 NA NA TRBJ1-4 TRBV2 CASRPLLEKLFF TGTGCCAGCAGGCCGCTGTTGGAAAAACTGTTTTTT
16 NA TRBD1 TRBJ2-1 TRBV5-3 CARSLNTGGATVEQFF TGTGCCAGAAGCTTGAACACAGGGGGCGCGACAGTTGAGCAGTTCTTC
14 NA TRBD1 TRBJ2-7 TRBV18 CASSPGTELYEQYF TGTGCCAGCTCACCAGGGACAGAACTCTACGAGCAGTACTTC
12 NA NA TRBJ2-7 TRBV28 CASRGQGYEQYF TGTGCCAGCAGGGGGCAGGGGTACGAGCAGTACTTC
17 NA TRBD2 TRBJ2-1 TRBV5-4 CASSSRSGRRSYNEQFF TGTGCCAGCAGCTCCCGTAGCGGGAGGCGATCCTACAATGAGCAGTTCTTC
14 NA NA TRBJ2-1 TRBV7-6 CASSLDGVGREQFF TGTGCCAGCAGCTTAGATGGCGTGGGGCGTGAGCAGTTCTTC
16 few TRBD1 TRBJ2-7 TRBV7-2 CASSLPGGRDSYEQYF TGTGCCAGCAGCTTACCAGGGGGCCGGGACTCCTACGAGCAGTACTTC
14 NA NA TRBJ1-1 TRBV5-1 CASSLAAGNTEAFF TGCGCCAGCAGCTTGGCAGCAGGGAACACTGAAGCTTTCTTT
16 NA TRBD2 TRBJ2-2 TRBV7-3 CASSLMMSGSTGELFF TGTGCCAGCAGCTTAATGATGAGCGGGAGTACCGGGGAGCTGTTTTTT
14 few TRBD1 TRBJ2-7 TRBV19 CASSSTGELYEQYF TGTGCCAGTAGTTCGACAGGGGAACTTTACGAGCAGTACTTC
14 NA NA TRBJ2-7 TRBV5-1 CASSPPDRFYEQYF TGCGCCAGCAGCCCCCCGGATAGATTCTACGAGCAGTACTTC
12 NA NA TRBJ2-1 TRBV9 CASSVRGDEQFF TGTGCCAGCAGCGTCAGGGGCGATGAGCAGTTCTTC
13 NA NA TRBJ1-5 TRBV27 CASSSGPNQPQHF TGTGCCAGCAGTTCCGGTCCGAATCAGCCCCAGCATTTT
15 NA TRBD2 TRBJ2-2 TRBV28 CASRNSGSFAGELFF TGTGCCAGCAGAAATAGCGGGAGTTTTGCCGGGGAGCTGTTTTTT
17 NA TRBD2 TRBJ2-7 TRBV19 CASHGTSGSYGTYEQYF TGTGCCAGTCACGGGACTAGCGGGAGTTACGGGACCTACGAGCAGTACTTC
15 NA NA TRBJ2-7 TRBV2 CASSEAHREVYEQYF TGTGCCAGCAGTGAAGCGCACAGGGAGGTCTACGAGCAGTACTTC
14 NA NA TRBJ2-7 TRBV7-2 CASSLDGNSYEQYF TGTGCCAGCAGCTTAGATGGCAATTCCTACGAGCAGTACTTC
14 NA TRBD1 TRBJ1-5 TRBV27 CASSPRQGDQPQHF TGTGCCAGCAGTCCCCGACAGGGCGATCAGCCCCAGCATTTT
16 NA NA TRBJ1-2 TRBV27 CASSPIHWGQKDGYTF TGTGCCAGCAGTCCGATACATTGGGGCCAAAAGGATGGCTACACCTTC
14 NA NA TRBJ1-5 TRBV27 CASSFRGANQPQHF TGTGCCAGCAGTTTTAGGGGGGCAAATCAGCCCCAGCATTTT
16 NA NA TRBJ1-2 TRBV7-6 CASSPLLQGDHYGYTF TGTGCCAGCAGCCCCCTATTACAGGGAGATCACTATGGCTACACCTTC
14 NA TRBD1 TRBJ2-2 TRBV28 CASSLVTGVEELFF TGTGCCAGCAGTTTGGTGACAGGGGTGGAGGAGCTGTTTTTT
18 NA NA TRBJ2-1 TRBV6-1 CASSEERDFLRVGNEQFF TGTGCCAGCAGTGAAGAAAGGGACTTTCTCAGGGTTGGGAATGAGCAGTTCTTC
15 NA NA TRBJ1-2 TRBV5-1 CASSLSGTQGVAYTF TGCGCCAGCAGCTTGTCTGGGACCCAAGGAGTGGCCTACACCTTC
13 NA NA TRBJ2-7 TRBV11-3 CASSLGGVSEQYF TGTGCCAGCAGCTTAGGAGGGGTTAGCGAGCAGTACTTC
12 NA NA TRBJ2-7 TRBV6-1 CASSTRPYEQYF TGTGCCAGCAGTACCCGACCCTACGAGCAGTACTTC
11 NA NA TRBJ2-4 TRBV20-1 CSARMSNIQYF TGCAGTGCGAGGATGTCCAACATTCAGTACTTC
15 NA NA TRBJ2-1 TRBV7-2 CASSFFLGAYNEQFF TGTGCCAGCAGCTTCTTCCTGGGGGCCTACAATGAGCAGTTCTTC
14 once TRBD2 TRBJ2-7 TRBV2 CASNLAGGNYEQYF TGTGCCAGCAACCTAGCGGGAGGGAACTACGAGCAGTACTTC
14 many TRBD2 TRBJ2-2 TRBV30 CAWSMTSDTGELFF TGTGCCTGGAGTATGACTAGCGACACCGGGGAGCTGTTTTTT
14 NA NA TRBJ2-7 TRBV6-5 CASKVVGDGGEQYF TGTGCCAGCAAGGTAGTGGGGGATGGGGGCGAGCAGTACTTC
12 NA TRBD1 TRBJ1-6 TRBV10-3 CASTGGEAPLHF TGTGCCTCCACAGGGGGAGAGGCACCCCTCCACTTT
13 few NA TRBJ2-3 TRBV7-6 CASSLAPRDTQYF TGTGCCAGCAGCTTAGCCCCGAGAGATACGCAGTATTTT
15 NA NA TRBJ1-2 TRBV6-6 CASSYKASSRDGYTF TGTGCCAGCAGTTACAAGGCCAGCTCCCGGGATGGCTACACCTTC
14 NA NA TRBJ2-1 TRBV11-2 CASTGGTLADEQFF TGTGCCAGCACCGGAGGGACTCTAGCTGATGAGCAGTTCTTC
13 NA NA TRBJ1-2 TRBV11-2 CASSPPGRYGYTF TGTGCCAGCAGCCCGCCGGGGCGCTATGGCTACACCTTC
14 NA NA TRBJ2-5 TRBV7-7 CASSLALNGETQYF TGTGCTAGCAGCTTAGCGCTGAATGGAGAGACCCAGTACTTC
14 NA NA TRBJ1-2 TRBV5-1 CASSLAVDLEGYTF TGCGCCAGCAGCTTGGCGGTGGACTTGGAGGGCTACACCTTC